This T cell receptor (beta chain) was obtained from a study of control samples from healthy donors and cancer patients. Data came from immunoSEQ multiplex PCR; TCRdb stores just in-frame clones and leaves some out. The sample carries 80,000 or so clones, roughly 92% recorded once. Trimming stripped 4 bases from V and 1 base from J, with 20 bases between. This CDR3 has 17 amino acids. CDR1 SGHKS and CDR2 YYEKEE come from the germline V gene (reference sequence). The TCR sequence derives from a woman in her fifties or sixties in good health. The sequenced material came from blood. The chain is built from TRBV5-5 and TRBJ1-1; tentative D call: TRBD1 (5 bases). The CDR3 bases are TGTGCCAGCAGCCCTAATCCGGGGGGGTTTAGGAACACTGAAGCTTTCTTT. This codes for CASSPNPGGFRNTEAFF.